This record looks at one T cell receptor (beta chain) sequence and its context. This sample was taken from a study of cytomegalovirus exposure and HLA in healthy donors. The primer mix had 60 Vbeta and 13 Jbeta primers. The assay was immunoSEQ multiplex PCR, and TCRdb's table has in-frame clones only and misses some. The sample lists 200,000 to 300,000 clones, roughly 82% seen once, with 4.5% to 6% in the top ten. This receptor was obtained from a woman between 40 and 55 years old in good health and CMV-seropositive. The sample was PBMCs.

The chain's CDR3 is CASSSGGDFTEAFF. CDR3 coding DNA: TGTGCCAGCAGCTCCGGCGGGGATTTCACTGAAGCTTTCTTT. The J gene is TRBJ1-1, the V gene TRBV7-2; D remains unclear. The CDR3 has 14 residues. Germline V gives CDR1 SGHTA, CDR2 FQGNSA. Deletions cut 4 bases from V and 4 bases from J, with 13 bases between. The full variable domain, its missing parts supplied by reference TRBV7-2 and TRBJ1-1, is GAGVSQSPSNKVTEKGKDVELRCDPISGHTALYWYRQSLGQGLEFLIYFQGNSAPDKSGLPSDRFSAERTGGSVSTLTIQRTQQEDSAVYLCASSSGGDFTEAFFGQGTRLTVV.